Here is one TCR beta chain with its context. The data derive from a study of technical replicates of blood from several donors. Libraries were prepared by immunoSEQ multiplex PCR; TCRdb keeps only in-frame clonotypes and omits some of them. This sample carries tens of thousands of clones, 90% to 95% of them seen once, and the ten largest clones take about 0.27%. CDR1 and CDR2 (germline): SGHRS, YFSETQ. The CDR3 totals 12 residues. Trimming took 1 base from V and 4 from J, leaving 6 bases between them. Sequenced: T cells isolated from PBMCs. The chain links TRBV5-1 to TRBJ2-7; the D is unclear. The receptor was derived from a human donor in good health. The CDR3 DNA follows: TGCGCCAGCAGCTTGACCAGTTACGAGCAGTACTTC. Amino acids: CASSLTSYEQYF.